These T cell receptor beta chains were read from a single sample in a study of response to subunit inactivated influenza vaccine. TCRdb reprocessed the RT-PCR reads via MiXCR and lists one record per CDR3 protein. The top ten clones hold about 9.3% of a sample with a few hundred thousand distinct CDR3 sequences, 22% of them seen once. The material sequenced was PBMCs from blood, taken about 19 months after vaccination. All receptors come from a man aged 50-75 years who received an inactivated influenza vaccine. Each CDR3 is given with its conserved first and last residue. The D gene is left open where the match is weak. Size is omitted from some rows. Given values are once, few, many or a class for expanded clones.

D gene: TRBD1; CDR3 length: 15; J gene: TRBJ2-2; clone size: -; V gene: TRBV30; CDR3 DNA: TGTGCCTGGAGTGGAATACAGGGGAAGTCCGGGGAGCTGTTTTTT; CDR3 protein: CAWSGIQGKSGELFF
D gene: -; CDR3 length: 19; J gene: TRBJ2-3; clone size: few; V gene: TRBV28; CDR3 DNA: TGTGCCAGCAGTCCCCGTTACCTCACAGGGTTCTCTGGCACAGATACGCAGTATTTT; CDR3 protein: CASSPRYLTGFSGTDTQYF
D gene: -; CDR3 length: 15; J gene: TRBJ1-6; clone size: -; V gene: TRBV10-3; CDR3 DNA: TGTGCCATCAGTGAGTCTTCGGGCTATAATTCACCCCTCCACTTT; CDR3 protein: CAISESSGYNSPLHF
D gene: -; CDR3 length: 13; J gene: TRBJ1-2; clone size: many; V gene: TRBV6-5; CDR3 DNA: TGTGCCAGCAGTGTACAGGAGAACTATGGCTACACCTTC; CDR3 protein: CASSVQENYGYTF
D gene: TRBD1; CDR3 length: 15; J gene: TRBJ1-2; clone size: few; V gene: TRBV3-1; CDR3 DNA: TGTGCCAGCAGCCAACCGGGACAGGGGAACTATGGCTACACCTTC; CDR3 protein: CASSQPGQGNYGYTF
D gene: TRBD2; CDR3 length: 16; J gene: TRBJ2-1; clone size: -; V gene: TRBV11-2; CDR3 DNA: TGTGCCAGCAGCCCCGGGACTAGCGGAACCTACAATGAGCAGTTCTTC; CDR3 protein: CASSPGTSGTYNEQFF
D gene: -; CDR3 length: 11; J gene: TRBJ1-2; clone size: few; V gene: TRBV20-1; CDR3 DNA: TGCAGTGCTAGTCCCCTATTAGGCTACACCTTC; CDR3 protein: CSASPLLGYTF
D gene: -; CDR3 length: 14; J gene: TRBJ2-7; clone size: -; V gene: TRBV6-5; CDR3 DNA: TGTGCCAGCAGTTCCAGGGATTGGGGCTCCGAACAGTACTTC; CDR3 protein: CASSSRDWGSEQYF
D gene: TRBD2; CDR3 length: 13; J gene: TRBJ2-7; clone size: -; V gene: TRBV2; CDR3 DNA: TGTGCCAGCAGCCCTGGACTAGGGTCCGAGCAGTACTTC; CDR3 protein: CASSPGLGSEQYF
D gene: -; CDR3 length: 13; J gene: TRBJ2-3; clone size: -; V gene: TRBV10-1; CDR3 DNA: TGCGCCAGCAGTGAGTCGTACGGGGATACGCAGTATTTT; CDR3 protein: CASSESYGDTQYF
D gene: -; CDR3 length: 13; J gene: TRBJ2-3; clone size: -; V gene: TRBV5-1; CDR3 DNA: TGCGCCAGCAGCACCGATCACACAGATACGCAGTATTTT; CDR3 protein: CASSTDHTDTQYF
D gene: -; CDR3 length: 15; J gene: TRBJ2-7; clone size: few; V gene: TRBV4-1; CDR3 DNA: TGCGCCAGCAGCCAAGATTGGAATCGACCCGCCGAGCAGTACTTC; CDR3 protein: CASSQDWNRPAEQYF
D gene: TRBD2; CDR3 length: 17; J gene: TRBJ2-7; clone size: many; V gene: TRBV28; CDR3 DNA: TGTGCCAGCAGTTTGATCTATTTGGGGGAGGGCCCTTACGAGCAGTACTTC; CDR3 protein: CASSLIYLGEGPYEQYF
D gene: -; CDR3 length: 17; J gene: TRBJ1-5; clone size: few; V gene: TRBV15; CDR3 DNA: TGTGCCACCAGCAGAGATATGGGGGGCGAAGGCAATCAGCCCCAGCATTTT; CDR3 protein: CATSRDMGGEGNQPQHF
D gene: -; CDR3 length: 14; J gene: TRBJ2-5; clone size: many; V gene: TRBV19; CDR3 DNA: TGTGCCAGTAGTACTCGGAGCCTCGGGGAGACCCAGTACTTC; CDR3 protein: CASSTRSLGETQYF
D gene: TRBD2; CDR3 length: 12; J gene: TRBJ2-7; clone size: -; V gene: TRBV20-1; CDR3 DNA: TGCAGTACTCAGCGGGGTTTGGACGAGCAGTACTTC; CDR3 protein: CSTQRGLDEQYF
D gene: -; CDR3 length: 14; J gene: TRBJ1-5; clone size: few; V gene: TRBV7-2; CDR3 DNA: TGTGCCAGCAGTTATACAGGTTTCCGTCAGCCCCAGCATTTT; CDR3 protein: CASSYTGFRQPQHF
D gene: TRBD2; CDR3 length: 14; J gene: TRBJ2-1; clone size: -; V gene: TRBV20-1; CDR3 DNA: TGCAGTGCTCCATGGACTAGCGCAAACAATGAGCAGTTCTTC; CDR3 protein: CSAPWTSANNEQFF
D gene: -; CDR3 length: 16; J gene: TRBJ1-3; clone size: -; V gene: TRBV2; CDR3 DNA: TGTGCCAGCAGTGAATTAGAAAAGGGTCTCGGAAACACCATATATTTT; CDR3 protein: CASSELEKGLGNTIYF
D gene: TRBD1; CDR3 length: 13; J gene: TRBJ1-2; clone size: many; V gene: TRBV7-9; CDR3 DNA: TGTGCCAGCAGCCCGACAGGGTTGGATGGCTACACCTTC; CDR3 protein: CASSPTGLDGYTF
D gene: TRBD1; CDR3 length: 16; J gene: TRBJ1-2; clone size: -; V gene: TRBV2; CDR3 DNA: TGTGCCAGCAGTGGGAACAGGGGGCGACATGCATATGGCTACACCTTC; CDR3 protein: CASSGNRGRHAYGYTF
D gene: -; CDR3 length: 15; J gene: TRBJ2-5; clone size: -; V gene: TRBV9; CDR3 DNA: TGTGCCAGCAGCGTAGCACCGGACACGGGAGTGGCCCAGTACTTC; CDR3 protein: CASSVAPDTGVAQYF
D gene: -; CDR3 length: 13; J gene: TRBJ1-5; clone size: -; V gene: TRBV12-3/TRBV12-4; CDR3 DNA: TGTGCCAGCAGTTTTGTTCAAAATCAGCCCCAGCATTTT; CDR3 protein: CASSFVQNQPQHF
D gene: -; CDR3 length: 14; J gene: TRBJ2-6; clone size: -; V gene: TRBV29-1; CDR3 DNA: TGCAGCGTTGGCCCCCTCTCTGGGGCCAACGTCCTGACTTTC; CDR3 protein: CSVGPLSGANVLTF
D gene: -; CDR3 length: 14; J gene: TRBJ1-4; clone size: many; V gene: TRBV4-3; CDR3 DNA: TGCGCCAGCAGCTTATGGGGGCCTAATGAAAAACTGTTTTTT; CDR3 protein: CASSLWGPNEKLFF
D gene: -; CDR3 length: 15; J gene: TRBJ2-2; clone size: few; V gene: TRBV2; CDR3 DNA: TGTGCCAGCAGTGAAGCGCTCCTTCCCACCGGGGAGCTGTTTTTT; CDR3 protein: CASSEALLPTGELFF
D gene: TRBD1; CDR3 length: 14; J gene: TRBJ1-1; clone size: -; V gene: TRBV12-5; CDR3 DNA: TGTGCTACTTCACCCGGGACAGGGTCCACTGAAGCTTTCTTT; CDR3 protein: CATSPGTGSTEAFF
D gene: -; CDR3 length: 14; J gene: TRBJ2-7; clone size: once; V gene: TRBV6-2/TRBV6-3; CDR3 DNA: TGTGCCAGCACCTTACAACGGGGTATTTACGAGCAGTACTTC; CDR3 protein: CASTLQRGIYEQYF
D gene: TRBD1; CDR3 length: 17; J gene: TRBJ1-1; clone size: few; V gene: TRBV20-1; CDR3 DNA: TGCAGTGCTAGAGCAGTTAAGGGGGCCGGAGAGAACACTGAAGCTTTCTTT; CDR3 protein: CSARAVKGAGENTEAFF
D gene: -; CDR3 length: 15; J gene: TRBJ1-6; clone size: few; V gene: TRBV5-1; CDR3 DNA: TGCGCCAGCAGGGGAGGGATCATGAATAATTCACCCCTCCACTTT; CDR3 protein: CASRGGIMNNSPLHF
D gene: TRBD2; CDR3 length: 16; J gene: TRBJ2-3; clone size: -; V gene: TRBV10-3; CDR3 DNA: TGTGCCATCATAAGCATTAGCGGGAGGAGCACAGATACGCAGTATTTT; CDR3 protein: CAIISISGRSTDTQYF
D gene: -; CDR3 length: 12; J gene: TRBJ2-3; clone size: few; V gene: TRBV30; CDR3 DNA: TGTGCCTGGAGTGTGAAGGGAGATACGCAGTATTTT; CDR3 protein: CAWSVKGDTQYF
D gene: -; CDR3 length: 13; J gene: TRBJ1-1; clone size: -; V gene: TRBV15; CDR3 DNA: TGTGCCACCAGCAGTAAGGGGAACACTGAAGCTTTCTTT; CDR3 protein: CATSSKGNTEAFF
D gene: TRBD2; CDR3 length: 15; J gene: TRBJ2-1; clone size: -; V gene: TRBV27; CDR3 DNA: TGTGCCAGCGGTTCTAGCGGGAGACCGTACAATGAGCAGTTCTTC; CDR3 protein: CASGSSGRPYNEQFF
D gene: -; CDR3 length: 16; J gene: TRBJ2-1; clone size: -; V gene: TRBV7-8; CDR3 DNA: TGTGCCAGCAGCTTAGCAAGGCTCCCTAGGTACAATGAGCAGTTCTTC; CDR3 protein: CASSLARLPRYNEQFF
D gene: -; CDR3 length: 14; J gene: TRBJ1-5; clone size: many; V gene: TRBV4-3; CDR3 DNA: TGCGCCAGCAGCCAAATTTCAGGGGTCCAGCCCCAGCATTTT; CDR3 protein: CASSQISGVQPQHF
D gene: -; CDR3 length: 13; J gene: TRBJ1-3; clone size: few; V gene: TRBV7-6; CDR3 DNA: TGTGCCAGCAGCTTTGCCAATGGAAACACCATATATTTT; CDR3 protein: CASSFANGNTIYF
D gene: -; CDR3 length: 14; J gene: TRBJ2-2; clone size: many; V gene: TRBV20-1; CDR3 DNA: TGCAGTGCTAGAGGAGCCTTGGGAACCGGGGAGCTGTTTTTT; CDR3 protein: CSARGALGTGELFF
D gene: -; CDR3 length: 16; J gene: TRBJ1-3; clone size: -; V gene: TRBV3-1; CDR3 DNA: TGTGCCAGCAGCCAAGGGGAAGGGATCGCCGGAAACACCATATATTTT; CDR3 protein: CASSQGEGIAGNTIYF
D gene: -; CDR3 length: 14; J gene: TRBJ1-3; clone size: -; V gene: TRBV6-5; CDR3 DNA: TGTGCCAGCAGTTACTCGGGGGGCCGAAACACCATATATTTT; CDR3 protein: CASSYSGGRNTIYF
D gene: TRBD2; CDR3 length: 14; J gene: TRBJ2-1; clone size: -; V gene: TRBV2; CDR3 DNA: TGTGCCAGCCCCCGGGAGGGTACCTACAATGAGCAGTTCTTC; CDR3 protein: CASPREGTYNEQFF
D gene: -; CDR3 length: 13; J gene: TRBJ1-2; clone size: many; V gene: TRBV6-5; CDR3 DNA: TGTGCCAGCAGTTACGGGGCAGACTATGGCTACACCTTC; CDR3 protein: CASSYGADYGYTF
D gene: -; CDR3 length: 15; J gene: TRBJ1-3; clone size: -; V gene: TRBV5-5; CDR3 DNA: TGTGCCAGCAGCCGCGGGGATAACTCTGGAAACACCATATATTTT; CDR3 protein: CASSRGDNSGNTIYF
D gene: TRBD2; CDR3 length: 14; J gene: TRBJ2-3; clone size: -; V gene: TRBV29-1; CDR3 DNA: TGCAGCGTCCCTACAGCGGGGGTCACAGATACGCAGTATTTT; CDR3 protein: CSVPTAGVTDTQYF
D gene: -; CDR3 length: 14; J gene: TRBJ1-1; clone size: -; V gene: TRBV5-4; CDR3 DNA: TGTGCCAGCAGCCTGGGTCCCTTGGGCACTGAAGCTTTCTTT; CDR3 protein: CASSLGPLGTEAFF
D gene: -; CDR3 length: 15; J gene: TRBJ1-5; clone size: many; V gene: TRBV3-1; CDR3 DNA: TGTGCCAGCAGCCCCCGGTGGGGGGGAAATCAGCCCCAGCATTTT; CDR3 protein: CASSPRWGGNQPQHF
D gene: -; CDR3 length: 13; J gene: TRBJ1-1; clone size: many; V gene: TRBV18; CDR3 DNA: TGTGCCAGCTCACCAGAAATGAACACTGAAGCTTTCTTT; CDR3 protein: CASSPEMNTEAFF
D gene: TRBD2; CDR3 length: 17; J gene: TRBJ2-2; clone size: -; V gene: TRBV4-3; CDR3 DNA: TGCGCCAGCAGCCAAGATTCGTCTAGCGGAGACACCGGGGAGCTGTTTTTT; CDR3 protein: CASSQDSSSGDTGELFF
D gene: TRBD1; CDR3 length: 14; J gene: TRBJ1-5; clone size: few; V gene: TRBV20-1; CDR3 DNA: TGCAGTGCTAGAACCGGGACAGGGGTTCAGCCCCAGCATTTT; CDR3 protein: CSARTGTGVQPQHF
D gene: -; CDR3 length: 14; J gene: TRBJ1-5; clone size: few; V gene: TRBV6-1; CDR3 DNA: TGTGCCAGCAGTGTAACAGTGGCGGAACAGCCCCAGCATTTT; CDR3 protein: CASSVTVAEQPQHF
D gene: -; CDR3 length: 14; J gene: TRBJ1-2; clone size: -; V gene: TRBV28; CDR3 DNA: TGTGCCAGCGGGGACTGGGACAATAACTATGGCTACACCTTC; CDR3 protein: CASGDWDNNYGYTF
D gene: TRBD2; CDR3 length: 16; J gene: TRBJ2-1; clone size: -; V gene: TRBV20-1; CDR3 DNA: TGCAGTGCTAGAGACCTTGGACTAGCGGGTAGTAGTTCACAGTTCTTC; CDR3 protein: CSARDLGLAGSSSQFF
D gene: -; CDR3 length: 15; J gene: TRBJ2-7; clone size: -; V gene: TRBV27; CDR3 DNA: TGTGCCAGCAGTTTTGAGGGGCGCGGGTCCTACGAGCAGTACTTC; CDR3 protein: CASSFEGRGSYEQYF
D gene: -; CDR3 length: 12; J gene: TRBJ1-1; clone size: -; V gene: TRBV10-2; CDR3 DNA: TGCGCCAGCAGTGGCGGGGGGCCCAAAGCTTTCTTT; CDR3 protein: CASSGGGPKAFF
D gene: -; CDR3 length: 14; J gene: TRBJ1-5; clone size: -; V gene: TRBV3-1; CDR3 DNA: TGTGCCAGCAGCCCCCAGGGTGTCCGGGGGCCCCAGCATTTT; CDR3 protein: CASSPQGVRGPQHF
D gene: -; CDR3 length: 11; J gene: TRBJ2-7; clone size: -; V gene: TRBV5-1; CDR3 DNA: TGCGCCAGCAGCGTCCGCGGACGTCAGTACTTC; CDR3 protein: CASSVRGRQYF
D gene: -; CDR3 length: 13; J gene: TRBJ1-1; clone size: -; V gene: TRBV12-3/TRBV12-4; CDR3 DNA: TGTGCCAGCAGCCCCTCTCGATACACTGAAGCTTTCTTT; CDR3 protein: CASSPSRYTEAFF
D gene: -; CDR3 length: 15; J gene: TRBJ2-7; clone size: -; V gene: TRBV6-2/TRBV6-3; CDR3 DNA: TGTGCCAGCAGTTACTCGTGGGGCAGATCCTACGAGCAGTACTTC; CDR3 protein: CASSYSWGRSYEQYF
D gene: -; CDR3 length: 11; J gene: TRBJ1-1; clone size: -; V gene: TRBV20-1; CDR3 DNA: TGCAGTGCGTGGAGGAACACTGAAGCTTTCTTT; CDR3 protein: CSAWRNTEAFF